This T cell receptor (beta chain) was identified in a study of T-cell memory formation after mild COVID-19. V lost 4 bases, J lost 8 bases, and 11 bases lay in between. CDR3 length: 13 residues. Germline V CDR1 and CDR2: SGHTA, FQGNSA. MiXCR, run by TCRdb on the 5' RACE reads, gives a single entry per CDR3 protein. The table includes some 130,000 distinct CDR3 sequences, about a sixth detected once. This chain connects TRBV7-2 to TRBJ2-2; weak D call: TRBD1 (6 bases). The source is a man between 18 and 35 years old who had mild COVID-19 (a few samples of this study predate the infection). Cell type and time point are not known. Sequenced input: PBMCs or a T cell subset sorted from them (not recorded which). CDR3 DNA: TGTGCCAGCAGCTCGACAGGTTCGGGGGAGCTGTTTTTT. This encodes CASSSTGSGELFF. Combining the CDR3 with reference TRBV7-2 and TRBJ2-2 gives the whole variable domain GAGVSQSPSNKVTEKGKDVELRCDPISGHTALYWYRQSLGQGLEFLIYFQGNSAPDKSGLPSDRFSAERTGGSVSTLTIQRTQQEDSAVYLCASSSTGSGELFFGEGSRLTVL.